This T cell receptor beta chain was documented in a study of lymphopenia after photon versus proton radiotherapy. V lost 6 bases and J lost 0; bases outside the gene matches: 2. There are 14 residues in the CDR3. The germline gives CDR1 MNHEY, CDR2 SVGAGI. In the case of this clone: This same CDR3 is encoded by further DNA sequences in the sample.

Assay: immunoSEQ multiplex PCR; the TCRdb copy retains only in-frame clones and omits some. Of approximately 23,000 clones in the sample, around 89% were seen once. The material was peripheral blood, obtained from a patient treated with proton-based radiotherapy. The origin of this receptor is an elderly man with esophageal cancer. V is TRBV6-5 and J is TRBJ2-7, with TRBD1 identical over 10 bases. In DNA, the CDR3 is TGTGCCAGCAGAAGGACAGGGGGCTCCTACGAGCAGTACTTC. It translates to CASRRTGGSYEQYF.